This T cell receptor (beta chain) is drawn from a study of neoadjuvant nivolumab and ipilimumab in lung cancer. The CDR3 loop spans 12 amino acids. V was clipped by 8 bases and J by 5 bases; unmatched bases: 5. Germline CDR1 LNHDA, CDR2 SQIVND (reference sequence). Produced via immunoSEQ multiplex PCR; TCRdb's table is partial and in-frame only. This table has about 25,000 clones, 82% appearing once. The chain is built from TRBV19 and TRBJ2-7; the match to TRBD1 covers 8 bases. The origin of this receptor is an adult with non-small cell lung cancer. Sample: tumor tissue, taken after neoadjuvant nivolumab, alone or with ipilimumab, at or shortly before surgery. The CDR3 bases are TGTGCCAGTGAAGACAGGGGCCACGAGCAGTACTTC. This codes for CASEDRGHEQYF.